This TCR beta chain was identified in a study of identical twins (dated by TCRdb to the mid-2010s). Regarding the research as a whole: TCR alpha and beta repertoires from monozygotic twins, unrelated adults of various ages and cord blood were deep-sequenced to test whether fetal clonotypes persist. To rule out contamination, the twin experiments were replicated at different times with different library preparation protocols. Broader findings and caveats from the paper: Because the same donors could not be followed over many years, the conclusions relied on cross-sectional statistical analysis. Excess twin sharing in beta out-of-frame sequences was weaker because fewer shared sequences lowered the signal-to-noise ratio. Fewer insertions were carried by abundant cord blood beta clonotypes; a weaker similar trend was observed in young adult naive repertoires, while no such trend was observed in memory repertoires. Compared with coincidental sharing between unrelated individuals, out-of-frame TCR alpha sequences shared between twins had an excess of sequences with low generation probability. Invariant T cells such as MAIT and iNKT could partly confound zero-insertion analyses, although diverse VJ usage argued against such confounding for most clonotypes. Recombination models systematically underestimated out-of-frame TCR alpha sharing in monozygotic twins but agreed with sharing between unrelated individuals.

Between the V and J ends, shortened by 5 bases and 0 bases respectively, the junction contains 15 bases. The germline V gene provides CDR1 SGHRS and CDR2 YFSETQ. The CDR3 covers 15 residues, taking in both the cysteine and the phenylalanine. The retained sequence is limited to the CDR3, 45 bases, with the frame set at the first base. Of note for this clonotype: This receptor's antigen is unknown. No base quality values were provided; no much bigger clone lies one nucleotide off.

Library creation used 5' RACE. Sequencing used an Illumina HiSeq 2000. Template switching introduced a universal primer binding site; the final cDNA contained a unique molecular identifier, enabling accurate counting of TCR cDNA molecules. First-strand cDNA for TCR alpha and beta chains was synthesized from specific primers in the conserved constant-segment region. To control for contamination, each cDNA library was double barcoded with a SMART-Mk sample barcode plus Illumina barcodes. Two successive PCR steps introduced TruSeq adapter sequences along with Illumina sample barcodes. The TCR alpha and beta cDNA libraries were sequenced on the Illumina HiSeq platform using custom primers. As for the authors' bioinformatics: MiGEC was used to process raw reads and extract unique molecular identifiers, and MiXCR was used to find CDR3 positions. Recombination models were inferred per individual with the repgenHMM and IGoR tools using an EM algorithm. Shared clonotype analysis was performed with the tcR package in R, normalizing sharing by the product of cloneset sizes. To study raw recombination free of thymic and clonal selection effects, out-of-frame nonproductive sequences were analyzed. The raw public reads went through TCRdb reprocessing: fastp at Q25, MiXCR clone calling, in-frame beta chains kept. Identical CDR3 protein sequences are pooled into one entry, listed with their most common genes and DNA. V and J calls and clone size were set by TCRdb, not the authors. Recorded for this sample are about 490,000 distinct CDR3 sequences; roughly 15% of them occurred a single time. Nearly 0.45% of the sample is held by the ten biggest clonotypes.

Every donor in the study was a healthy Caucasian. The twin cohort consisted of three pairs of female monozygotic twins, all aged about 18 to 29 years. CD4+ and CD8+ T cell populations were isolated with positive isolation kits from Invitrogen. These data were also filed under a second study, of yellow fever vaccine responses in identical twins. As that second paper reports: The authors reported that the T cell response to vaccination in identical twins appeared partly convergent and partly personalized. Focusing on identical twins, the study followed the T cell clones that responded to the vaccine, and did so with precision.

This TCR derives from a woman aged 18-30 years in good health. Sequenced input: CD4+ T cells sorted from blood. The receptor chain draws on TRBV5-1 and TRBJ2-7; the D segment could be TRBD1, given 6 matching bases. The CDR3 region: CASRGGQGPSYEQYF. The nucleotide sequence is TGCGCCAGCAGGGGTGGTCAGGGGCCCTCCTACGAGCAGTACTTC.